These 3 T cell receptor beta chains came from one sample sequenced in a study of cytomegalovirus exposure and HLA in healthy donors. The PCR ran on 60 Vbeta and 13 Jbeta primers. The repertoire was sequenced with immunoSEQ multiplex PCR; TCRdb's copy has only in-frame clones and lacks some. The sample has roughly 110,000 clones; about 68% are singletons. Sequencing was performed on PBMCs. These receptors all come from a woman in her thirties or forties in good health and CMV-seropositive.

The CDR3 here is CASAGLNTGELFF. The DNA for the CDR3 is TGTGCCAGCGCAGGCCTGAACACCGGGGAGCTGTTTTTT. The chain carries TRBV2 and TRBJ2-2; D is unclear. CDR1 SNHLY and CDR2 FYNNEI come from the germline V gene. This CDR3 has 13 residues. V gave up 8 bases and J gave up 1 base, with 8 bases separating them.

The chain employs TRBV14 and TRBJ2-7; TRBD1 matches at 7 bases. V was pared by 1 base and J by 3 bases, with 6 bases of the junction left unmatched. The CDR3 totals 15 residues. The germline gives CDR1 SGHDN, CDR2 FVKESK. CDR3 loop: CASSQAVGTVYEQYF. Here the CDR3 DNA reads TGTGCCAGCAGCCAAGCCGTCGGGACAGTCTACGAGCAGTACTTC.

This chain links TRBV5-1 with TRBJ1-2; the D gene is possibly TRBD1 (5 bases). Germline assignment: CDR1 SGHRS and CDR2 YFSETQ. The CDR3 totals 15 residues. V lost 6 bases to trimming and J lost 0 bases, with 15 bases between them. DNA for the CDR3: TGCGCCAGCACGGTTGGGGGGGGAGCTAACTATGGCTACACCTTC. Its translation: CASTVGGGANYGYTF.